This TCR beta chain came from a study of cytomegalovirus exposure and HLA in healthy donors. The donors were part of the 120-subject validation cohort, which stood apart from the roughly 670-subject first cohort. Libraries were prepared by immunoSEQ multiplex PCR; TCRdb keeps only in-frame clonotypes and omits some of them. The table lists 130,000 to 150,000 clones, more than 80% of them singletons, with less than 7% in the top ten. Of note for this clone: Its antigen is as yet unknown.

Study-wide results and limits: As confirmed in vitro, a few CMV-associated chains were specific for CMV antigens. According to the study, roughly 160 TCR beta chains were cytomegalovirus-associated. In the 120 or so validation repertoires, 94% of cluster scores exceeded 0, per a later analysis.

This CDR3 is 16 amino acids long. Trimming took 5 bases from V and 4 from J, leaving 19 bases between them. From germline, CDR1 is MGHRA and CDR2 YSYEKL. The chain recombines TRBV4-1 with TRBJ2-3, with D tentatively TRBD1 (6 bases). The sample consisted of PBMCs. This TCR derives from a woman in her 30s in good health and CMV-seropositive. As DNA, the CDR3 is TGCGCCAGCAGCTGGGGCCCCGCAAGACAGGCAGATACGCAGTATTTT. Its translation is CASSWGPARQADTQYF.